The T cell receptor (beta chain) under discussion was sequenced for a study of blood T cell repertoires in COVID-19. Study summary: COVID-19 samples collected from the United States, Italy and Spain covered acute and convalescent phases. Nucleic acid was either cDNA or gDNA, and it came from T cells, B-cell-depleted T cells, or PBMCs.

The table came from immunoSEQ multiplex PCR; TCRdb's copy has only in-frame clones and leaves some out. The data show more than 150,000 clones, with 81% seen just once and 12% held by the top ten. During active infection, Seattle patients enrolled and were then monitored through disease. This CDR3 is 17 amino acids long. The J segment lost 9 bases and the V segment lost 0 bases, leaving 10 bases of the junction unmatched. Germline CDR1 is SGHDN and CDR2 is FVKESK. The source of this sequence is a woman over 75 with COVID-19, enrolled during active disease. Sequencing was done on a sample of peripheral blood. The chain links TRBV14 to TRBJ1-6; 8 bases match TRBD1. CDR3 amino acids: CASSQDAGGYLASPLHF. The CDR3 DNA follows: TGTGCCAGCAGCCAAGACGCAGGGGGCTATTTGGCTTCACCCCTCCACTTT.